Each of the 22 T cell receptor beta chains below was sequenced from the same sample in a study of vaccination and CD4 T cells after COVID-19. Researchers used the Oncomine TCR Beta short-read assay to sequence DNA from cultured CD4+ T cells. Genomic DNA was isolated from cultured CD4+ T cells. TCRdb analysed the PCR reads with MiXCR anew, one entry per CDR3 protein. This table holds about 7,000 distinct CDR3 sequences, about 35% found once. Their antigen targets remain unknown. Sample treatment: roughly 11-day PBMC culture with coronavirus spike peptide pools or control peptides (ViraFEST assay). Researchers collected the unexposed donor's CD4+ T cells before the COVID-19 pandemic (2011-2018). Sequencing was performed on CD4+ T cells from blood, cultured in vitro. These receptors came from a human donor in good health.

This clonotype showed up just a few times. The V and J genes are TRBV20-1 and TRBJ2-7; 12 bases map to TRBD2. Germline trimming cut 0 bases from V and 2 bases from J; bases unmatched to any gene: 5. The CDR3 runs 16 residues. Germline CDR1 DFQATT, CDR2 SNEGSKA (reference sequence). The CDR3 DNA reads as TGCAGTGCTAGAGATCCTAGCGGGAGGGCCGCCTACGAGCAGTACTTC. Amino acids: CSARDPSGRAAYEQYF.

V usage is TRBV29-1 and J usage is TRBJ1-1; D gene unclear. V lost 6 bases to trimming and J lost 4 bases, with 18 bases between them. In germline, CDR1 is SQVTM, CDR2 ANQGSEA. The CDR3 consists of 14 residues. The CDR3 nucleotides read TGCAGCGTGCTACGGGCGGGGTTGGGCACTGAAGCTTTCTTT. This sequence encodes CSVLRAGLGTEAFF. Combining the CDR3 with reference TRBV29-1 and TRBJ1-1 gives the whole variable domain SAVISQKPSRDICQRGTSLTIQCQVDSQVTMMFWYRQQPGQSLTLIATANQGSEATYESGFVIDKFPISRPNLTFSTLTVSNMSPEDSSIYLCSVLRAGLGTEAFFGQGTRLTVV.

This clonotype was detected a few times. V usage is TRBV20-1 and J usage is TRBJ1-6; TRBD1 agrees at 9 bases. In germline, CDR1 is DFQATT, CDR2 SNEGSKA (reference sequence). V trimming: 3 bases; J trimming: 10 bases; junction bases outside the gene matches: 4. The CDR3 is 13 amino acids. The CDR3 is CSASRDRESPLHF. As DNA, the CDR3 is TGCAGTGCTAGTCGGGACAGGGAATCACCCCTCCACTTT.

This chain links TRBV28 with TRBJ2-5; D gene unclear. The V gene's germline CDR1 is MDHEN and CDR2 SYDVKM. This CDR3 is built from 13 residues. Between the trimmed V and J ends, which lost 1 base and 5 bases, there was a span of 8 bases. The CDR3 is CASSLSGQETQYF. CDR3 sequence (DNA): TGTGCCAGCAGTTTATCCGGGCAGGAGACCCAGTACTTC.

The chain uses TRBV23-1 and TRBJ1-2, with 7 nucleotides matching TRBD1. TRBV23-1 is an open reading frame, and its role is uncertain. V lost 0 bases and J lost 8; bases outside the gene matches: 18. This CDR3 region has 18 residues. In DNA form, the CDR3 reads TGCGCCAGCAGTCAATCAGGTCAGGGACAGCCCCTCTATCGGGGCTACACCTTC. Protein product: CASSQSGQGQPLYRGYTF.

The chain recombines TRBV11-2 with TRBJ2-7; 9 bases line up with TRBD1. J gave up 4 bases and V 5 bases, and 6 bases lay outside the gene matches. CDR3 length equals 14 residues. From germline, CDR1 is SGHAT and CDR2 FQNNGV. CDR3 sequence: CASSGGTGRYEQYF. The CDR3 DNA follows: TGTGCCAGCAGCGGGGGGACAGGGCGTTACGAGCAGTACTTC.

V usage is TRBV5-4 and J usage is TRBJ2-2; D unclear. Germline loops: CDR1 SGHNT, CDR2 YYREEE (reference sequence). This CDR3 is 13 amino acids long. The V and J ends lost 3 bases and 5 bases respectively, with 8 bases between them. As DNA, the CDR3 is TGTGCCAGCAGCTCCCCCGGAACCGGGGAGCTGTTTTTT. Translation: CASSSPGTGELFF.

The V call is TRBV5-5, the J call TRBJ1-6; 7 nucleotides agree with TRBD1. V was pared by 6 bases and J by 8 bases, with 14 bases of the junction left unmatched. This CDR3 is built from 16 residues. Germline CDR1 and CDR2: SGHKS and YYEKEE (reference sequence). Written as DNA, the CDR3 is TGTGCCAGCACCGATCCGGGAACAGGGGTATATTCACCCCTCCACTTT. Protein product: CASTDPGTGVYSPLHF.

The V call is TRBV19, the J call TRBJ1-6; D remains unclear. V dropped 5 bases and J dropped 0 bases, with 11 bases sitting between them. Looked up from germline, CDR1 is LNHDA and CDR2 is SQIVND (reference sequence). This CDR3 is built from 16 residues. This chain's CDR3 is CASSFLGSSYNSPLHF. DNA of the CDR3: TGTGCCAGTAGTTTCCTAGGGAGCTCCTATAATTCACCCCTCCACTTT.

The V call is TRBV27, the J call TRBJ2-2, with 7 bases identical to TRBD1. Germline CDR1 reads MNHEY; CDR2 reads SMNVEV (reference sequence). The CDR3 contains 13 residues. Losses at the gene ends were 4 bases for V and 7 bases for J; bases not matched to a gene: 3. The CDR3 sequence: CASSSHRGGELFF. The CDR3 coding sequence is TGTGCCAGCAGTTCCCACAGGGGCGGGGAGCTGTTTTTT.

The chain couples TRBV2 to TRBJ2-1; D remains unclear. V lost 5 bases to trimming and J lost 3 bases, with 14 bases between them. From germline, CDR1 is SNHLY and CDR2 FYNNEI. This CDR3 contains 15 residues. CDR3 coding DNA: TGTGCCAGCAGTTCGTCCGCGTCCCACTACAATGAGCAGTTCTTC. Translating gives CASSSSASHYNEQFF.

V usage is TRBV20-1 and J usage is TRBJ2-1, with 7 bases fitting TRBD1. Germline V gives CDR1 DFQATT, CDR2 SNEGSKA (reference sequence). The CDR3 runs 14 residues. The CDR3 DNA reads as TGCAGCGTGGACCGGGACAGATCCTACAATGAGCAGTTCTTC. This encodes CSVDRDRSYNEQFF.

The V call is TRBV5-4, the J call TRBJ2-2; a possible D gene is TRBD2 (6 bases). The CDR3 totals 18 residues. Between the trimmed V and J ends, which lost 3 bases and 4 bases, there was a span of 22 bases. CDR1 is SGHNT and CDR2 is YYREEE in the germline V gene (reference sequence). The chain's CDR3 is CASSSGETGTAITGELFF. CDR3 sequence (DNA): TGTGCCAGCAGCTCGGGGGAAACCGGGACCGCGATCACCGGGGAGCTGTTTTTT. The entire variable domain, with the rest obtained from reference TRBV5-4 and TRBJ2-2, is as follows: ETGVTQSPTHLIKTRGQQVTLRCSSQSGHNTVSWYQQALGQGPQFIFQYYREEENGRGNFPPRFSGLQFPNYSSELNVNALELDDSALYLCASSSGETGTAITGELFFGEGSRLTVL.

In its sample, this clonotype was seen a few times. This rearrangement joins TRBV29-1 to TRBJ2-5, with D maybe TRBD2 (5 bases). Germline values: CDR1 SQVTM, CDR2 ANQGSEA. This CDR3 region has 13 residues. The ends were cut back, 0 bases at V and 3 bases at J, with 8 bases in the middle. Written as DNA, the CDR3 is TGCAGCGTTGAAGAGGACGGGGAAGAGACCCAGTACTTC. Translated, it gives CSVEEDGEETQYF.

On this clonotype: The junction and the germline gene differ at one end; a read error may be behind it. This sequence joins TRBV6-2 or TRBV6-3 and TRBJ2-7, with 7 bases that match TRBD1. Germline V gene lookup returns CDR1 MNHEY and CDR2 SVGEGT. The CDR3 totals 16 residues. The DNA for the CDR3 is TGTGCCAGCAGTTACTCGAGGGGGCGGCGGCTCTACGAGCAGCACTTC. Protein product: CASSYSRGRRLYEQHF.

CDR3 in amino acids: CASSLLVGTGGTDTQYF. The CDR3 DNA follows: TGCGCCAGCAGCCTTCTCGTCGGCACTGGGGGGACAGATACGCAGTATTTT. The chain recombines TRBV4-1 with TRBJ2-3; possible D gene TRBD2, 6 bases. The CDR3 length is 17 residues. Germline CDR1 MGHRA, CDR2 YSYEKL. V was cut by 4 bases and J by 3 bases, with 20 bases left in between.

This chain joins TRBV11-2 and TRBJ2-4, with 7 bases identical to TRBD1. The V and J ends lost 4 bases and 3 bases, in that order; junction bases with no gene match: 12. The CDR3 runs to 17 residues. Per germline, CDR1 SGHAT and CDR2 FQNNGV. The CDR3 region has the DNA TGTGCCAGCAGCTCCCTTAAGGGGGCGACGGGCAAAAACATTCAGTACTTC. The encoded protein is CASSSLKGATGKNIQYF.

The chain uses TRBV20-1 and TRBJ1-2; tentatively, D is TRBD1 (5 bases). The CDR3 extends over 13 amino acids. Germline CDR1 DFQATT, CDR2 SNEGSKA (reference sequence). V lost 6 bases and J lost 8, with 19 bases in between. The chain's CDR3 is CSAQKGRLQGYTF. CDR3 DNA: TGCAGTGCGCAAAAGGGGCGACTTCAGGGCTACACCTTC.

The chain employs TRBV28 and TRBJ2-7; the D gene is possibly TRBD1 (6 bases). Germline CDR1 is MDHEN and CDR2 is SYDVKM. CDR3 size: 14 residues. V was trimmed by 2 bases and J by 6 bases, leaving 14 bases between them. CDR3 residues: CASSLGWQGFEQYF. CDR3 in DNA: TGTGCCAGCAGTTTAGGGTGGCAGGGGTTCGAGCAGTACTTC.

The chain recombines TRBV11-3 with TRBJ1-6; no clear D gene. Germline V gene lookup returns CDR1 SGHNT and CDR2 YENEEA. Trimming cost V 1 base and J 0 bases, with 10 bases left between them. This CDR3 has 17 residues. The CDR3 here is CASSLVPNGSYNSPLHF. The CDR3 DNA sequence: TGTGCCAGCAGCTTAGTTCCTAACGGCTCCTATAATTCACCCCTCCACTTT.

The chain uses TRBV19 and TRBJ2-3; unclear D gene. V was trimmed by 5 bases and J by 11 bases, leaving 14 bases between them. In germline, CDR1 is LNHDA, CDR2 SQIVND (reference sequence). The CDR3 has 12 amino acids. DNA for the CDR3: TGTGCCAGTAGTTTCTTAGCAGCCGAGCAGTATTTT. Its translation is CASSFLAAEQYF.

V gene TRBV7-2 combines with J gene TRBJ2-4; D call uncertain. V shed 6 bases and J shed 1 base, with 4 bases lying between them. Germline loops: CDR1 SGHTA, CDR2 FQGNSA. CDR3 size: 12 residues. The CDR3 protein is CASRGAKNIQYF. The DNA of the CDR3 is TGTGCCAGCAGGGGCGCCAAAAACATTCAGTACTTC.